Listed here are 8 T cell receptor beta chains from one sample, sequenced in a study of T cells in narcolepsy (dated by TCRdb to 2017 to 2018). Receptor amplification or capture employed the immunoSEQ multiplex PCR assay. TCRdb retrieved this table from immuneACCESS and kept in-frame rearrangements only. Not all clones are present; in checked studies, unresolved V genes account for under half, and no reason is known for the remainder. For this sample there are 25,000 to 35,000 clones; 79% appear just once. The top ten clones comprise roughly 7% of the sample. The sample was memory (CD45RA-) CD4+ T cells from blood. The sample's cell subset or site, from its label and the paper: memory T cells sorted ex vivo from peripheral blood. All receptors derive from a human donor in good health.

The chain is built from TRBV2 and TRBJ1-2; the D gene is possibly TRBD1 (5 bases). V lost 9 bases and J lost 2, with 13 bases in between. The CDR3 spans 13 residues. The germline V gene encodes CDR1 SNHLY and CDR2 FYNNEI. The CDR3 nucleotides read TGTGCCAGGAGCCCGGGGCCCAACTATGGCTACACCTTC. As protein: CARSPGPNYGYTF.

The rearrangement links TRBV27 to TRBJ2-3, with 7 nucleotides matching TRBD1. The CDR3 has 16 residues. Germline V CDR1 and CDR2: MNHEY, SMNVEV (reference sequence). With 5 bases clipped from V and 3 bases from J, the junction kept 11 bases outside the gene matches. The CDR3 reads CASSQPTGARTDTQYF. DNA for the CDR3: TGTGCCAGCAGTCAGCCCACAGGGGCCCGTACAGATACGCAGTATTTT.

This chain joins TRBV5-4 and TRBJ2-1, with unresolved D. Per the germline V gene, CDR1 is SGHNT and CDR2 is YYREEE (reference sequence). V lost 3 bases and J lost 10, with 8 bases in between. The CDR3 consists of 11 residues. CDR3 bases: TGTGCCAGCAGCTCGAGGCAGGAGCAGTTCTTC. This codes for CASSSRQEQFF.

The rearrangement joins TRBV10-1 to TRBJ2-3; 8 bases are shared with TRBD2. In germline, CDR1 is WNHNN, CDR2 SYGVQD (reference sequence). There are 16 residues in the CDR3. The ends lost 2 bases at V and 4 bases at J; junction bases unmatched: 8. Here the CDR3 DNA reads TGCGCCAGCAGTGAGGTGACGGGGGGGTGGGCAGATACGCAGTATTTT. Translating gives CASSEVTGGWADTQYF.

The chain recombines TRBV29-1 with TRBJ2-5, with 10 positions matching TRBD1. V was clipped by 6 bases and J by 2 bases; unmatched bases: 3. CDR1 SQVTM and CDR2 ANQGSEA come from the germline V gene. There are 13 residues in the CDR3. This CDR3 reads CSVTGQGQETQYF. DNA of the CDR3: TGCAGCGTAACGGGACAGGGGCAAGAGACCCAGTACTTC.

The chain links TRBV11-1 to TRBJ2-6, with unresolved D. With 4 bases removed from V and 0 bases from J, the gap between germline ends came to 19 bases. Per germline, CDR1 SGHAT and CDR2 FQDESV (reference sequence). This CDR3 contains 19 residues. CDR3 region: CASSSYGVTRPSGANVLTF. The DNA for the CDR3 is TGTGCCAGCAGCTCATATGGGGTCACTCGCCCCTCTGGGGCCAACGTCCTGACTTTC.

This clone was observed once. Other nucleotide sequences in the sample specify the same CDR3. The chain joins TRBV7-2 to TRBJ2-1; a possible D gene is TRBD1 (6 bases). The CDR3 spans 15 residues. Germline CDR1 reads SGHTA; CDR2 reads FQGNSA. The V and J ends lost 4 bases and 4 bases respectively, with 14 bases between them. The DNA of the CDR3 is TGTGCCAGCAGCTCAACCGGGACAAATTACAATGAGCAGTTCTTC. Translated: CASSSTGTNYNEQFF.

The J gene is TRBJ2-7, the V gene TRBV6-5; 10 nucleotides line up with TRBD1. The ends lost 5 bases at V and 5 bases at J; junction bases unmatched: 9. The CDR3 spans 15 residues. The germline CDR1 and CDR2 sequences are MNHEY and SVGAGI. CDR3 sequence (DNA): TGTGCCAGCAGTAGTGGCGGGACAGGGGCTAACGAGCAGTACTTC. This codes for CASSSGGTGANEQYF.